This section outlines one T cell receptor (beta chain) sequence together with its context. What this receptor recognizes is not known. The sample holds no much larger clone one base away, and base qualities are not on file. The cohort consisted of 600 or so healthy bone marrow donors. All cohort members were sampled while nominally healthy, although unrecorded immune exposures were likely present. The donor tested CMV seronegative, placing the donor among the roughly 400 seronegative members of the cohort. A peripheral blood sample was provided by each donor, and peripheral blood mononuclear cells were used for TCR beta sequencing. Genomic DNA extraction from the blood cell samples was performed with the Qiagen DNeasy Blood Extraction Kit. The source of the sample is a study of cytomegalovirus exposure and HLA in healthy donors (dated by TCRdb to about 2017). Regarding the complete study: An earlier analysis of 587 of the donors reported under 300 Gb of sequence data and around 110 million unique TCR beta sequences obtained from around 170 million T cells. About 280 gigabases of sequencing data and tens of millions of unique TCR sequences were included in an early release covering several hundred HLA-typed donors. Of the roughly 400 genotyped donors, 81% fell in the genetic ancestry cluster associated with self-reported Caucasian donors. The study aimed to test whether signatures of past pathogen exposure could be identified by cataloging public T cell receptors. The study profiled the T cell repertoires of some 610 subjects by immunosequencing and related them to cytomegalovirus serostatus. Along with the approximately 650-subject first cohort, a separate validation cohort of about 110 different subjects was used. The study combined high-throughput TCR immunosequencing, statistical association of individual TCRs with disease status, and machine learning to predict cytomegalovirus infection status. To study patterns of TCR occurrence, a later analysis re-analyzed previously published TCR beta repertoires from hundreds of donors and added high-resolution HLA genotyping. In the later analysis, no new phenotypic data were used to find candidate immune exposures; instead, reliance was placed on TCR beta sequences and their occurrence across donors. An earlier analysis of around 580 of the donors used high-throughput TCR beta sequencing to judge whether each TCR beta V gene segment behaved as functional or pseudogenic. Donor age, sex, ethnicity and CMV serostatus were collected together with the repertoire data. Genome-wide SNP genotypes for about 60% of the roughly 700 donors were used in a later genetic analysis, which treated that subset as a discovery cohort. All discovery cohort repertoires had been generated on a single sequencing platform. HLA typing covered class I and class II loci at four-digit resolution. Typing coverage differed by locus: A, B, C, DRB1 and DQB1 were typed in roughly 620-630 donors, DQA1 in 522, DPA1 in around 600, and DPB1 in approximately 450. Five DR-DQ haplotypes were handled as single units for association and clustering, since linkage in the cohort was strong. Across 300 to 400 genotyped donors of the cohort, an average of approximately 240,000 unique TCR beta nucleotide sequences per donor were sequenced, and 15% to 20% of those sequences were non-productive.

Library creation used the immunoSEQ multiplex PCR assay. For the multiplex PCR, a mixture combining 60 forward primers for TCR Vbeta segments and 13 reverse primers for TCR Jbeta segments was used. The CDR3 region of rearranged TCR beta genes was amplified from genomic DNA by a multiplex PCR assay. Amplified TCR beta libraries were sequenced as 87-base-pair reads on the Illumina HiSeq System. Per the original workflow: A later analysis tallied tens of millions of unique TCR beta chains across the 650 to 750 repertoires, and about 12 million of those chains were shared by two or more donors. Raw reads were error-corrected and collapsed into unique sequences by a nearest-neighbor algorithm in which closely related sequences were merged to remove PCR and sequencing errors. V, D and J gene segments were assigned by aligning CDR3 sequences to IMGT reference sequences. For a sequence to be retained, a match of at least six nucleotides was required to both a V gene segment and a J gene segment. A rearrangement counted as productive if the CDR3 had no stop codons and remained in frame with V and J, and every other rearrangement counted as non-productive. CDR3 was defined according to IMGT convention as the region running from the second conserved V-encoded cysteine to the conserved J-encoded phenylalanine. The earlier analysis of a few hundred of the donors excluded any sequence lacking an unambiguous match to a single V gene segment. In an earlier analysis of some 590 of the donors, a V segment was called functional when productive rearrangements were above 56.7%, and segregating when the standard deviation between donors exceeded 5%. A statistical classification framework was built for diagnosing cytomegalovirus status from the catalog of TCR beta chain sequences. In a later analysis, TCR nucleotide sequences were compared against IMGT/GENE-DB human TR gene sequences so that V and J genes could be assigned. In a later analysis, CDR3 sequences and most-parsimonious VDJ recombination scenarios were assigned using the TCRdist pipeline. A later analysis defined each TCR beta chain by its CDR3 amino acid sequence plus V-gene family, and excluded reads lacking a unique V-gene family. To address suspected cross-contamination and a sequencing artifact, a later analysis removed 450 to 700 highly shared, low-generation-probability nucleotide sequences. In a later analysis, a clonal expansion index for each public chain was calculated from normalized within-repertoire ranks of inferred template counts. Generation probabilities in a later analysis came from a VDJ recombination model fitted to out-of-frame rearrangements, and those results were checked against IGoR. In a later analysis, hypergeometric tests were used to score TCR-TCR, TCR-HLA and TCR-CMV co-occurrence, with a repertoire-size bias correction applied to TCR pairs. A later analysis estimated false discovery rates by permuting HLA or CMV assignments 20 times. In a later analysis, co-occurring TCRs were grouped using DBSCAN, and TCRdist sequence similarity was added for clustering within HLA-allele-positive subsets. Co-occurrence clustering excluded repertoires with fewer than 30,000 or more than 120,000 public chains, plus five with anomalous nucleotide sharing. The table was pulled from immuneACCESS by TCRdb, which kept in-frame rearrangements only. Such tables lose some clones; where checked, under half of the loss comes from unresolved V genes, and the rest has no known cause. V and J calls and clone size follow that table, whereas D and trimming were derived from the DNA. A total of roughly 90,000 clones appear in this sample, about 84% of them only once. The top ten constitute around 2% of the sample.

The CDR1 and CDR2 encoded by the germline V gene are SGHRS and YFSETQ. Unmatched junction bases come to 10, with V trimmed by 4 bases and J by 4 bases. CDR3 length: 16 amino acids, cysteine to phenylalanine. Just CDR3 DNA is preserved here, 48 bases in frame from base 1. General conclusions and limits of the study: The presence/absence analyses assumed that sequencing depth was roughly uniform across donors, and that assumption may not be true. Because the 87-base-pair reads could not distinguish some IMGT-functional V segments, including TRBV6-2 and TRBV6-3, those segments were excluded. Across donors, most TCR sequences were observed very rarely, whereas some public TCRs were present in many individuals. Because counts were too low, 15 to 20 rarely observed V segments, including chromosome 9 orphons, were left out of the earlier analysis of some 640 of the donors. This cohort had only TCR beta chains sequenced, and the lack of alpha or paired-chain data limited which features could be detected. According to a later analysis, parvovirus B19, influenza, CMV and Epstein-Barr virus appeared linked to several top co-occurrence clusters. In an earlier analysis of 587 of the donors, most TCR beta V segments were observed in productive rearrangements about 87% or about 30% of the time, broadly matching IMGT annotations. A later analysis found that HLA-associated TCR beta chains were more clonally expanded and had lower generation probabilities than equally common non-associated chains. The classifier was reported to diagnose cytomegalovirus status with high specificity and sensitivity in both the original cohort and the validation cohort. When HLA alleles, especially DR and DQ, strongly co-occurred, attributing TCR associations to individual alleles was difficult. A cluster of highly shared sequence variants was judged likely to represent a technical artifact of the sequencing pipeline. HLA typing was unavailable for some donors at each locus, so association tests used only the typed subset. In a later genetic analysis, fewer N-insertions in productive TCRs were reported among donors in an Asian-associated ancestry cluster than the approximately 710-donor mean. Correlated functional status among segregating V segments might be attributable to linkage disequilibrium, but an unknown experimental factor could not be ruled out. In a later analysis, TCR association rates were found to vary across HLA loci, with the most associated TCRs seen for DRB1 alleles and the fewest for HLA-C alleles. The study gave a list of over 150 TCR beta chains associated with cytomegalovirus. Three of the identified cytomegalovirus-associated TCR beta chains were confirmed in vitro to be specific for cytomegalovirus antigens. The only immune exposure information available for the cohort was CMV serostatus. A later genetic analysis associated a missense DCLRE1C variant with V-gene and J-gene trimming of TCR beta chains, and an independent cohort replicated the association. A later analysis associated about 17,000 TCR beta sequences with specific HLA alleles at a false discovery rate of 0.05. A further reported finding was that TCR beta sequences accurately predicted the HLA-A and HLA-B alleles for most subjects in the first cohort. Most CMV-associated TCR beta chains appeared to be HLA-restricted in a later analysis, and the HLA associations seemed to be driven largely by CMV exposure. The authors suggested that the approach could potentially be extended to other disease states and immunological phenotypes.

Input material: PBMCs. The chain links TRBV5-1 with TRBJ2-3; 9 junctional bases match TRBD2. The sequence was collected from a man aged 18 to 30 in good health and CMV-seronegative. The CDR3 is CASSLWGGGESDTQYF. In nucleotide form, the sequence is TGCGCCAGCAGCCTCTGGGGCGGGGGGGAATCAGATACGCAGTATTTT.